These T cell receptor beta chains were read from a single sample in a study of CD8 T cells in Susac syndrome. TCRdb analysed the immunoSEQ multiplex PCR reads with MiXCR anew, one entry per CDR3 protein. The data contain roughly 180,000 distinct CDR3 sequences, approximately 96% of them singletons. The specimen sequenced was CD4+ T cells from PBMCs. Every receptor here comes from a human donor in good health. The CDR3 runs from the conserved cysteine through the conserved F or W. D genes are given only for firm matches. Clone size is given for some rows only: seen once, a few or many times, or a class if the clone is expanded.

d_call	v_call	clone_size	j_call	cdr3_nt	cdr3_aa
.	TRBV2	.	TRBJ2-7	TGTGCCGGGGCAGGTCTTTCCTACGAGCAGTACTTC	CAGAGLSYEQYF
TRBD2	TRBV18	once	TRBJ2-7	TGTGCCAGCTCACCCACAACTAGCGGGGGGGCAAGGGAGCAGTACTTC	CASSPTTSGGAREQYF
.	TRBV9	.	TRBJ2-3	TGTGCCAGCAGCGTAGTAGGTATTGCGGCAGATACGCAGTATTTT	CASSVVGIAADTQYF
.	TRBV20-1	.	TRBJ2-3	TGCAGTGCTATGGCAGATACGCAGTATTTT	CSAMADTQYF
TRBD1	TRBV6-5	.	TRBJ2-7	TGTGCCAGCAGTTACCGACGACAGGGCAACCACGAGCAGTACTTC	CASSYRRQGNHEQYF
.	TRBV2	.	TRBJ2-3	TGTGCCAGCGCACGGGACATCACAGATACGCAGTATTTT	CASARDITDTQYF
.	TRBV29-1	.	TRBJ2-2	TGCAGCGTTGAACGGAGGGCGAACACCGGGGAGCTGTTTTTT	CSVERRANTGELFF
TRBD1	TRBV6-5	.	TRBJ1-5	TGTGCCAGCAGCATGGGACAGGGTGGACAGCCCCAGCATTTT	CASSMGQGGQPQHF
TRBD2	TRBV7-9	.	TRBJ2-1	TGTGCCAGCAGCCCAGGGACTAGCGGGGGGGTTTCCTACAATGAGCAGTTCTTC	CASSPGTSGGVSYNEQFF
.	TRBV29-1	once	TRBJ1-4	TGCAGCGTTGAAGACCCCCGGGACCCGGAAAAACTGTTTTTT	CSVEDPRDPEKLFF
.	TRBV30	.	TRBJ2-5	TGTGCCTGGAGCTGGGGCCAGAAAGAGACCCAGTACTTC	CAWSWGQKETQYF
TRBD1	TRBV29-1	.	TRBJ2-3	TGCAGCGGGAAGGGGGCTAGCACAGATACGCAGTATTTT	CSGKGASTDTQYF
.	TRBV7-3	once	TRBJ2-2	TGTGCCAGCAGCCCATGGGCAGATCACACCGGGGAGCTGTTTTTT	CASSPWADHTGELFF
.	TRBV12-3/TRBV12-4	.	TRBJ2-3	TGTGCCAGCAGTTTAAGGGCGGTTCCGACACAAACTAGCACAGATACGCAGTATTTT	CASSLRAVPTQTSTDTQYF
.	TRBV29-1	.	TRBJ1-1	TGCAGCGTTGGTGTGGGTCGGAACACTGAAGCTTTCTTT	CSVGVGRNTEAFF
TRBD2	TRBV7-2	.	TRBJ2-1	TGTGCCAGCAGCTTAGCAGGCGGGGGGTCCTACAATGAGCAGTTCTTC	CASSLAGGGSYNEQFF
.	TRBV29-1	.	TRBJ2-1	TGCAGCGTTTCTGGGTCAGGGAACAATGAGCAGTTCTTC	CSVSGSGNNEQFF
TRBD2	TRBV18	.	TRBJ2-3	TGTGCCAGCTCACCCCTCGGGGGGGATACAGATACGCAGTATTTT	CASSPLGGDTDTQYF
.	TRBV5-6	.	TRBJ1-1	TGTGCCAGCAGCCGACGGACCGCGGCCGCTTTCTTT	CASSRRTAAAFF
TRBD2	TRBV5-4	.	TRBJ2-7	TGTGCCAGCAGCTTGGCCACTAGCGGCTACGAGCAGTACTTC	CASSLATSGYEQYF
.	TRBV2	.	TRBJ2-2	TGTGCCAGCAGTGAAGGCGTAGAGAGGGAGCTGTTTTTT	CASSEGVERELFF
.	TRBV29-1	.	TRBJ2-3	TGCAGCGTTGGGTCACTCCACAGCGATACGCAGTATTTT	CSVGSLHSDTQYF
.	TRBV19	.	TRBJ1-5	TGTGCCAGTAGTATAGCGGATGGGACGGCATATCAGCCCCAGCATTTT	CASSIADGTAYQPQHF
TRBD2	TRBV6-2/TRBV6-3	.	TRBJ2-2	TGTGCCAGCAAGTTAGCGGGGGTCGGCGGGGAGCTGTTTTTT	CASKLAGVGGELFF
.	TRBV9	.	TRBJ2-1	TGTGCCAGCAGCCCCCTGGGGACCTACAATGAGCAGTTCTTC	CASSPLGTYNEQFF
.	TRBV3-1	once	TRBJ1-1	TGTGCCAGCAGCCCCAGACAGTCGGGGACGGCTTTCTTT	CASSPRQSGTAFF
.	TRBV7-2	.	TRBJ2-7	TGTGCCAGCAGCCCTCGGCAGGGGACGGCAGGGAAGCAGTACTTC	CASSPRQGTAGKQYF
TRBD1	TRBV20-1	.	TRBJ2-5	TGCAGTGCTATCAGACAGGGAACGGAGAAGACCCAGTACTTC	CSAIRQGTEKTQYF
TRBD2	TRBV2	.	TRBJ2-7	TGTGCCAGCAGTGAATTGGGACTAGTCTACGAGCAGTACTTC	CASSELGLVYEQYF
.	TRBV5-1	.	TRBJ2-1	TGCGCCAGCAGCTTGGCCGGGGGAGTTTACAATGAGCAGTTCTTC	CASSLAGGVYNEQFF
.	TRBV29-1	.	TRBJ1-2	TGCAGCGTGGGAACCTTCGGGGGAGCGGGCTATGGCTACACCTTC	CSVGTFGGAGYGYTF
.	TRBV4-3	.	TRBJ2-7	TGCGCCAGCAGCCAAGAAATTGGGTCGGCGGAGCAGTACTTC	CASSQEIGSAEQYF
.	TRBV7-6	.	TRBJ1-6	TGTGCCAGCAGCTTAGAGAGCAAGGTCGGCTCACCCCTCCACTTT	CASSLESKVGSPLHF
.	TRBV2	.	TRBJ2-5	TGTGCCAGCACCGCTGAAGATACCTCCCAAGAGACCCAGTACTTC	CASTAEDTSQETQYF
.	TRBV25-1	.	TRBJ2-7	TGTGCCAGCAGTGATGTGCGGGACCTAGGGCAGTACTTC	CASSDVRDLGQYF
TRBD2	TRBV7-9	.	TRBJ2-1	TGTGCCAGCAGCTCCCAGTACCGGGAGGGGAATGAGCAGTTCTTC	CASSSQYREGNEQFF